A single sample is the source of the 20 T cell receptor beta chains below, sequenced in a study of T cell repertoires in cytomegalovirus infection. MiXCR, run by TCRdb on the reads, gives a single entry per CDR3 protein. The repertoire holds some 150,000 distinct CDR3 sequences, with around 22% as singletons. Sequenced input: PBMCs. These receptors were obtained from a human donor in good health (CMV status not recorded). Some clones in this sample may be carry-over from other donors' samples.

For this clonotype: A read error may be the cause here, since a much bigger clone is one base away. The CDR3 protein is CASSSRRRTATLRNAIYF. The CDR3 nucleotides are TGTGCCAGCAGCTCAAGACGCCGGACCGCAACTCTAAGAAACGCCATATATTTT. The V call is TRBV7-3, the J call TRBJ1-3; no firm D call. The CDR3 totals 18 residues. CDR1 SGHTA and CDR2 FQGTGA come from the germline V gene. The full variable domain, in which reference TRBV7-3 and TRBJ1-3 provide the parts outside the CDR3, is GAGVSQTPSNKVTEKGKYVELRCDPISGHTALYWYRQSLGQGPEFLIYFQGTGAADDSGLPNDRFFAVRPEGSVSTLKIQRTERGDSAVYLCASSSRRRTATLRNAIYFGEGSWLTVV.

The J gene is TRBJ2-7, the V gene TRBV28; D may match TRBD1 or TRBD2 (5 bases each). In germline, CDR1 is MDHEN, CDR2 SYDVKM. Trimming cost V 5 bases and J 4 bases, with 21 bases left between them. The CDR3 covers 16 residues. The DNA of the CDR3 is TGTGCCAGCAGTCCGTCGGGGCAGACTATCCGTTACGAGCAGTACTTC. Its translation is CASSPSGQTIRYEQYF.

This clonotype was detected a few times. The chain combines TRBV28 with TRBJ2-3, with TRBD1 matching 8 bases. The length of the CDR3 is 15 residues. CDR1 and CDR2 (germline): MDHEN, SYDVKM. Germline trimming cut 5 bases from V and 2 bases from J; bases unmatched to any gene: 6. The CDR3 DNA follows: TGTGCCAGCAGTAAAACAGGGGGTACCACAGATACGCAGTATTTT. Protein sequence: CASSKTGGTTDTQYF.

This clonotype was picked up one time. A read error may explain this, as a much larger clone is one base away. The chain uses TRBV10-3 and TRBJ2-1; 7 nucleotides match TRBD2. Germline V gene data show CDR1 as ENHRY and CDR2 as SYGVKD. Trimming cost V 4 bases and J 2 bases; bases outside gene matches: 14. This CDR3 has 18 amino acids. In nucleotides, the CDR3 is TGTGCCATCAGTGGGGGAGGGCGGGAGAAGGAGCCCTACAATGAGCAGTTCTTC. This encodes CAISGGGREKEPYNEQFF.

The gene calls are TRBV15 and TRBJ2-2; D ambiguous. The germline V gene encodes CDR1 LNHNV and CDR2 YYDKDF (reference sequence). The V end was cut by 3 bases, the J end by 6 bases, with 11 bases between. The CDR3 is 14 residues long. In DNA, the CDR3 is TGTGCCACCAGCAGTTTGGTAGGGTCCGGGGAGCTGTTTTTT. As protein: CATSSLVGSGELFF.

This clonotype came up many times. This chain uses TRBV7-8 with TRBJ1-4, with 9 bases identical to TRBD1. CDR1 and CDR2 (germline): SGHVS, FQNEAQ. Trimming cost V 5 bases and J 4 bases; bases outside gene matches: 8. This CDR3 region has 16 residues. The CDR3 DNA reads TGTGCCAGCAGCCCTAGGACAGGGGCAAATAATGAAAAACTGTTTTTT. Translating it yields CASSPRTGANNEKLFF.

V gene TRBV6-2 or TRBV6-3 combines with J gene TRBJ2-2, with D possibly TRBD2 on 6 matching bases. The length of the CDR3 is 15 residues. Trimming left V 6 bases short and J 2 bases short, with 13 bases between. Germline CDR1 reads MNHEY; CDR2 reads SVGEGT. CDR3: CASRSNGRNTGELFF. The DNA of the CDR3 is TGTGCCAGCAGATCTAACGGGAGAAACACCGGGGAGCTGTTTTTT.

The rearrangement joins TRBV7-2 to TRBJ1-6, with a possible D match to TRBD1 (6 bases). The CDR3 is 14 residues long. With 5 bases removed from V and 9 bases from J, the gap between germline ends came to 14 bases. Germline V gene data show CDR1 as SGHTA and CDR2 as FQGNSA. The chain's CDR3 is CASSPAGAVSPLHF. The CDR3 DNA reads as TGTGCCAGCAGCCCGGCGGGGGCGGTTTCACCCCTCCACTTT.

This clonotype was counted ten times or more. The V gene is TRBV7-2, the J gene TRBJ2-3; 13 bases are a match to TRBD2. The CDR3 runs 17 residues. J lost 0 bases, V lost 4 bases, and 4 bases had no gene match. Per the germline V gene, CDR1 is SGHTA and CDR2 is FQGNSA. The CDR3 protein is CASSSTSGGSSTDTQYF. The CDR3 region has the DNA TGTGCCAGCAGCTCGACTAGCGGGGGGTCTAGCACAGATACGCAGTATTTT.

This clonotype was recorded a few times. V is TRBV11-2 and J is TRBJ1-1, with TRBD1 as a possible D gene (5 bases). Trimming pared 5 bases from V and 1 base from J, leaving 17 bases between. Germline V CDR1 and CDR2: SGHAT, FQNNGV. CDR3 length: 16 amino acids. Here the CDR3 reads CASSATPRGRNTEAFF. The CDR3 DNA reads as TGTGCCAGCAGCGCAACTCCAAGGGGCAGGAACACTGAAGCTTTCTTT.

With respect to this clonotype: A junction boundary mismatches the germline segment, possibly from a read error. For the CDR3, the DNA is TGTGCCAGCACCACCTCGCAGGGTAGTTTT. Translating it yields CASTTSQGSF. This chain joins TRBV12-3 or TRBV12-4 and TRBJ1-4, with D perhaps matching TRBD1 (5 bases). This CDR3 region has 10 residues.

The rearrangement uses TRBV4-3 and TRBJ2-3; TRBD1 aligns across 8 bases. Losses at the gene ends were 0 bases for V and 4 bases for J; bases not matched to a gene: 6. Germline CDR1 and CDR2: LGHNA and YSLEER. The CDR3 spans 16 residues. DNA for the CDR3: TGCGCCAGCAGCCAAGATAGGGCAGGGGGCGCAGATACGCAGTATTTT. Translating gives CASSQDRAGGADTQYF.

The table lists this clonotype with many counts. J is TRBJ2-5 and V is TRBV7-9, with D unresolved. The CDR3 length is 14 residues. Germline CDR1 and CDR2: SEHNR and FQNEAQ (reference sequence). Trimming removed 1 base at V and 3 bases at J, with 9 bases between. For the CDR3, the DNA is TGTGCCAGCAGCTTAGAGGACGGAGAAGAGACCCAGTACTTC. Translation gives CASSLEDGEETQYF.

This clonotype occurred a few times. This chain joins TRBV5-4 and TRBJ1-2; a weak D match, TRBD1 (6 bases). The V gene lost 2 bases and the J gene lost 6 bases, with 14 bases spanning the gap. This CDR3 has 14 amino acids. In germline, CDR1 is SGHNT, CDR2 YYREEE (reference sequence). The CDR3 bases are TGTGCCAGCAGCTTAGTAGGGGGACTTGATGGCTACACCTTC. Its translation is CASSLVGGLDGYTF.

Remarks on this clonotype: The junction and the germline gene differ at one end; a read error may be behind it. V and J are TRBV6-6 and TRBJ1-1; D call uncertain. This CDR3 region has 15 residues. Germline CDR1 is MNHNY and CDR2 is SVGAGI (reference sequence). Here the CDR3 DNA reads TGTGCCGGCAGTTACTCGAGACGGCAGAGCACTGAAGCTTTCTTT. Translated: CAGSYSRRQSTEAFF.

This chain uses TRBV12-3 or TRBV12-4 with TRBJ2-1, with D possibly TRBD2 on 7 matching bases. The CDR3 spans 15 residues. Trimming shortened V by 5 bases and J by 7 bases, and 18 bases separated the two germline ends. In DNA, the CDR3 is TGTGCCAGCAGTCCTCCAAACCGGGGGGCAAATGAGCAGTTCTTC. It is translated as CASSPPNRGANEQFF.

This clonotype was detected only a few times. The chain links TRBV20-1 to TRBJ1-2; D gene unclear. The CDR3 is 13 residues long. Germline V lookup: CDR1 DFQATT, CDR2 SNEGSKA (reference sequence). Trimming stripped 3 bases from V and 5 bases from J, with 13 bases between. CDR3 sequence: CSASSLPAYGYTF. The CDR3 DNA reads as TGCAGTGCTAGCAGTCTCCCGGCTTATGGCTACACCTTC.

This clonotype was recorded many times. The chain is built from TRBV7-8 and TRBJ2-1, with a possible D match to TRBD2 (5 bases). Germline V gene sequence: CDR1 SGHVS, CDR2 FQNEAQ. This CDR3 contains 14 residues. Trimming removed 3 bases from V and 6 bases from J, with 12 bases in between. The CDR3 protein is CASSFREGSNEQFF. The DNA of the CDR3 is TGTGCCAGCAGCTTTCGGGAAGGGAGCAATGAGCAGTTCTTC.

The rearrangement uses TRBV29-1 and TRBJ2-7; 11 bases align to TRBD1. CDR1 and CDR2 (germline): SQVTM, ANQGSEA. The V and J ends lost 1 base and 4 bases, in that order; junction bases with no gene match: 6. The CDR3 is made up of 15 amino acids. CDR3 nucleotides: TGCAGCGTTGAAGGGGGACAGGGGGGGGGGTACGAGCAGTACTTC. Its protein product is CSVEGGQGGGYEQYF.

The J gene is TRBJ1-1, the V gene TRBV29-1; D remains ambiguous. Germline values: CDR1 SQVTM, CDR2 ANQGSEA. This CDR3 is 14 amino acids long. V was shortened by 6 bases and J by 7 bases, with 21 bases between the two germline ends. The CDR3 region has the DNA TGCAGCGTCGCCCGCGGGAACTCCGGCAGTGAAGCTTTCTTT. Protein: CSVARGNSGSEAFF.